Following are 5 T cell receptor beta chains from one sample sequenced in a study of T cells in tumors and immune-related adverse events. Measured with immunoSEQ multiplex PCR; TCRdb has only the in-frame clones, and not every one. Of about 22,000 clones in the sample, 90% to 95% are singletons; the top ten hold around 1.3%. The specimen comprised lymph node tissue, sampled from a patient treated with anti-PD-1 therapy. These receptor sequences come from a female donor with metastatic renal cell carcinoma.

This clone was counted between two and nine times. This chain's CDR3 is CASSDSNAGIYGYTF. The CDR3 DNA reads as TGTGCCAGCAGTGACTCTAACGCAGGGATCTATGGCTACACCTTC. The chain recombines TRBV6-4 with TRBJ1-2; D may be TRBD1 (5 bases). Germline lookup yields CDR1 MRHNA and CDR2 SNTAGT. The CDR3 spans 15 residues. The germline V and J ends were trimmed by 0 bases and 4 bases, with 12 bases remaining between them.

The chain couples TRBV7-2 to TRBJ1-3; D gene ambiguous. This CDR3 has 14 residues. The V end lost 4 bases, the J end lost 0 bases, and 7 bases lay between the germline ends. CDR1 and CDR2 (germline): SGHTA, FQGNSA. In nucleotides, the CDR3 is TGTGCCAGCAGCTCACAGAGCTCTGGAAACACCATATATTTT. Translation: CASSSQSSGNTIYF.

J is TRBJ2-5 and V is TRBV4-1; D assignment may be TRBD1 or TRBD2 (5 bases each). Germline values: CDR1 MGHRA, CDR2 YSYEKL. This CDR3 has 17 residues. Trimming removed 0 bases at V and 9 bases at J, with 23 bases between. The CDR3 DNA sequence: TGCGCCAGCAGCCAAGATGGGGACGTTAGAGAGAGTAGGTCCCAGTACTTC. Translating gives CASSQDGDVRESRSQYF.

J is TRBJ1-1 and V is TRBV5-1, with 7 bases aligning to TRBD1. V trimming: 1 base; J trimming: 1 base; junction bases outside the gene matches: 10. The germline gives CDR1 SGHRS, CDR2 YFSETQ. This CDR3 spans 17 amino acids. CDR3 sequence (DNA): TGCGCCAGCAGCTTGAGGACGGGACAGACGACGAACACTGAAGCTTTCTTT. Translating gives CASSLRTGQTTNTEAFF.

The rearrangement links TRBV4-1 to TRBJ2-4; TRBD1 matches 7 bases. After removal of 0 bases from V and 9 bases from J, the junction contained 17 bases not matched to a gene. Looked up from germline, CDR1 is MGHRA and CDR2 is YSYEKL. The CDR3 covers 18 residues. The CDR3 nucleotides read TGCGCCAGCAGCCAAGAAGTAGTGTGGAAGGGGGCGGTGGGCATTCAGTACTTC. Translated: CASSQEVVWKGAVGIQYF.